These 23 T cell receptor beta chains were sequenced from one sample in a study of T cells in tumors after PD-1 blockade. Generated by immunoSEQ multiplex PCR, the TCRdb table keeps only in-frame clones and is missing some. The data show approximately 6,100 clones, 80% to 85% seen once. Sequences were derived from PBMCs, sampled after anti-PD-1 therapy. These receptors came from a human donor with advanced basal cell or squamous cell carcinoma (not recorded which).

The V gene is TRBV19, the J gene TRBJ2-3, with D possibly TRBD2 on 6 matching bases. Deletions cut 8 bases from V and 1 base from J, with 13 bases between. CDR3 size: 14 residues. Germline CDR1 and CDR2: LNHDA and SQIVND (reference sequence). DNA of the CDR3: TGTGCCAGTGGGGGACTTGGAGGCACAGATACGCAGTATTTT. Residues: CASGGLGGTDTQYF.

This clone was seen a few times. The chain links TRBV28 to TRBJ1-5; possible D gene TRBD1, 5 bases. Trimming cost V 11 bases and J 7 bases, with 15 bases left between them. Germline V CDR1 and CDR2: MDHEN, SYDVKM. The CDR3 covers 12 residues. The CDR3 nucleotides read TGTGCCTCTAGGGGTGGATCACAGCCCCAGCATTTT. It yields the protein CASRGGSQPQHF.

The V call is TRBV25-1, the J call TRBJ1-4, with 11 bases that match TRBD1. This CDR3 spans 14 amino acids. V lost 5 bases to trimming and J lost 12 bases; unmatched junction nucleotides: 8. From germline, CDR1 is MGHDK and CDR2 SYGVNS. The CDR3 sequence: CASSRAGQGDELFF. CDR3 in DNA: TGTGCCAGCAGTCGGGCGGGACAGGGGGACGAACTGTTTTTT.

This chain uses TRBV10-3 with TRBJ2-5, with D maybe TRBD1 (7 bases). V was trimmed by 0 bases and J by 4 bases, leaving 15 bases between them. From germline, CDR1 is ENHRY and CDR2 SYGVKD. CDR3 size: 16 residues. Here the CDR3 reads CAISESKAGGGETQYF. Written as DNA, the CDR3 is TGTGCCATCAGTGAGTCGAAGGCAGGGGGAGGAGAGACCCAGTACTTC.

This clone was observed once. The genes are TRBV28 and TRBJ1-2; 7 nucleotides agree with TRBD1. CDR3 length equals 15 residues. Germline CDR1 reads MDHEN; CDR2 reads SYDVKM. Unmatched junction bases numbered 10, after V lost 5 bases and J lost 4 bases. The CDR3: CASSQKGQNIYGYTF. The CDR3 DNA follows: TGTGCCAGCAGTCAAAAGGGACAGAATATCTATGGCTACACCTTC.

V usage is TRBV18 and J usage is TRBJ1-6; weak D call: TRBD1 (5 bases). Trimming pared 1 base from V and 7 bases from J, leaving 17 bases between. Germline values: CDR1 KGHSH, CDR2 LQKENI. This CDR3 comprises 17 residues. CDR3 loop: CASSPLNEGVANSPLHF. In nucleotides, the CDR3 is TGTGCCAGCTCACCACTTAATGAAGGGGTTGCAAATTCACCCCTCCACTTT.

This chain joins TRBV6-2 or TRBV6-3 and TRBJ2-7; a weak D match, TRBD2 (6 bases). Germline V gene lookup returns CDR1 MNHEY and CDR2 SVGEGT. The ends were cut back, 3 bases at V and 0 bases at J, with 9 bases in the middle. CDR3 size: 14 residues. CDR3 DNA sequence: TGTGCCAGCAGTTATAGCGGCTACTCCTACGAGCAGTACTTC. Residues: CASSYSGYSYEQYF.

The rearrangement joins TRBV29-1 to TRBJ2-5, with D perhaps TRBD1 (6 bases). The CDR3 sequence is 13 residues long. V gave up 4 bases and J gave up 3 bases, with 12 bases separating them. Germline loops: CDR1 SQVTM, CDR2 ANQGSEA. CDR3 coding DNA: TGCAGCGTTGGGCCCAGGGGCAAAGAGACCCAGTACTTC. Translating it yields CSVGPRGKETQYF.

The CDR3 sequence is CASSLGRGRNEQFF. CDR3 coding DNA: TGTGCCAGCAGCTTAGGTAGGGGTCGCAATGAGCAGTTCTTC. The chain joins TRBV5-4 to TRBJ2-1, with D perhaps matching TRBD1 (5 bases). CDR1 and CDR2 (germline): SGHNT, YYREEE (reference sequence). This CDR3 region has 14 residues. V lost 2 bases and J lost 6, with 12 bases in between.

CDR3 protein: CASSPGLARAYEQYF. CDR3 in DNA: TGTGCCAGCAGCCCAGGGTTGGCCCGGGCCTACGAGCAGTACTTC. The rearrangement uses TRBV7-2 and TRBJ2-7; D perhaps matches TRBD1 (5 bases). Trimming took off 5 bases at V and 2 bases at J, with 16 bases between the two ends. This CDR3 contains 15 residues. Germline values: CDR1 SGHTA, CDR2 FQGNSA.

This clone was observed a single time. V gene TRBV27 combines with J gene TRBJ1-2, with 10 nucleotides matching TRBD1. V was clipped by 6 bases and J by 4 bases; unmatched bases: 11. CDR3 size: 16 residues. Germline lookup yields CDR1 MNHEY and CDR2 SMNVEV (reference sequence). The CDR3 loop is CASRPTGTGVPYGYTF. DNA for the CDR3: TGTGCCAGCAGACCAACCGGGACAGGGGTTCCCTATGGCTACACCTTC.

V is TRBV7-9 and J is TRBJ2-5; D unclear. Germline V gene lookup returns CDR1 SEHNR and CDR2 FQNEAQ (reference sequence). The germline V and J ends were trimmed by 5 bases and 8 bases, with 12 bases remaining between them. This CDR3 comprises 12 residues. CDR3 sequence (DNA): TGTGCCAGCAGCCCGGCGACGGAAACCCAGTACTTC. Its translation is CASSPATETQYF.

This clone was observed once. The gene calls are TRBV7-9 and TRBJ2-7; D gene unclear. The germline V gene encodes CDR1 SEHNR and CDR2 FQNEAQ (reference sequence). The ends were cut back, 5 bases at V and 0 bases at J, with 11 bases in the middle. The CDR3 has 14 amino acids. The CDR3 region has the DNA TGTGCCAGCAGCCCTCGGCCGGACTCCTACGAGCAGTACTTC. It is translated as CASSPRPDSYEQYF.

This chain joins TRBV12-5 and TRBJ1-4; 8 bases map to TRBD1. From germline, CDR1 is LGHNT and CDR2 FRNRAP. The CDR3 contains 14 residues. Germline trimming cut 3 bases from V and 7 bases from J; bases unmatched to any gene: 4. The CDR3 DNA reads as TGTGCTAGTGGTTTCGGACAGGGACGTGAAAAACTGTTTTTT. Translating it yields CASGFGQGREKLFF.

The J gene is TRBJ2-7, the V gene TRBV27; perhaps TRBD1 as D (5 bases). Per germline, CDR1 MNHEY and CDR2 SMNVEV (reference sequence). The CDR3 contains 14 residues. The germline V and J ends were trimmed by 6 bases and 1 base, with 13 bases remaining between them. CDR3 in amino acids: CASRDTYRSYEQYF. The CDR3 DNA reads TGTGCCAGCAGGGACACGTACCGGTCCTACGAGCAGTACTTC.

V gene TRBV7-2 combines with J gene TRBJ2-5, with D possibly being TRBD2 (6 bases). This CDR3 spans 14 amino acids. With 4 bases removed from V and 3 bases from J, the gap between germline ends came to 12 bases. From germline, CDR1 is SGHTA and CDR2 FQGNSA. CDR3 in DNA: TGTGCCAGCAGCTCCCTGTCGGGGGAAGAGACCCAGTACTTC. It translates to CASSSLSGEETQYF.

J is TRBJ2-5 and V is TRBV7-8; D possibly corresponds to TRBD2 (6 bases). Germline CDR1 reads SGHVS; CDR2 reads FQNEAQ. The germline V and J ends were trimmed by 8 bases and 0 bases, with 13 bases remaining between them. This CDR3 spans 14 amino acids. DNA for the CDR3: TGTGCCAGCGGGAGGTGGGAACACCAAGAGACCCAGTACTTC. This encodes CASGRWEHQETQYF.

This sequence joins TRBV7-9 and TRBJ2-5, with D uncertain. V lost 4 bases to trimming and J lost 1 base, with 7 bases between them. Germline loops: CDR1 SEHNR, CDR2 FQNEAQ (reference sequence). This CDR3 is 13 amino acids long. CDR3 DNA sequence: TGTGCCAGCAGCTCATATAGCCAAGAGACCCAGTACTTC. Translated, it gives CASSSYSQETQYF. Looking up the rest from reference TRBV7-9 and TRBJ2-5 gives the full variable domain: DTGVSQNPRHKITKRGQNVTFRCDPISEHNRLYWYRQTLGQGPEFLTYFQNEAQLEKSRLLSDRFSAERPKGSFSTLEIQRTEQGDSAMYLCASSSYSQETQYFGPGTRLLVL.

This chain links TRBV5-4 with TRBJ1-1; D uncertain. This CDR3 is built from 14 residues. Germline assignment: CDR1 SGHNT and CDR2 YYREEE (reference sequence). V shed 4 bases and J shed 1 base, with 11 bases lying between them. CDR3 loop: CASSGRLTNTEAFF. The CDR3 DNA is TGTGCCAGCAGCGGCCGACTGACGAACACTGAAGCTTTCTTT.

The chain combines TRBV10-1 with TRBJ1-4; D is ambiguous. Trimming cost V 2 bases and J 3 bases, with 13 bases left between them. CDR1 WNHNN and CDR2 SYGVQD come from the germline V gene (reference sequence). This CDR3 spans 16 amino acids. The CDR3 sequence: CASSEGVRAANEKLFF. The CDR3 DNA reads TGCGCCAGCAGTGAGGGTGTTCGTGCGGCTAATGAAAAACTGTTTTTT.

The rearrangement links TRBV6-2 or TRBV6-3 to TRBJ1-2; D perhaps matches TRBD1 (6 bases). V was shortened by 7 bases and J by 7 bases, with 22 bases between the two germline ends. Looked up from germline, CDR1 is MNHEY and CDR2 is SVGEGT. This CDR3 spans 15 amino acids. In DNA form, the CDR3 reads TGTGCCAGCATCCCCGGGGGCAGGGCCTCATCTGGCTACACCTTC. It translates to CASIPGGRASSGYTF.

J is TRBJ2-7 and V is TRBV4-3; no definite D call. This CDR3 has 13 residues. The V gene's germline CDR1 is LGHNA and CDR2 YSLEER. The germline V and J ends were trimmed by 1 base and 3 bases, with 7 bases remaining between them. CDR3 sequence: CASSQGPDYEQYF. In DNA, the CDR3 is TGCGCCAGCAGCCAAGGCCCAGACTACGAGCAGTACTTC.

This chain joins TRBV19 and TRBJ1-1, with no clear D. Deletions cut 3 bases from V and 7 bases from J, with 9 bases between. Germline V gene sequence: CDR1 LNHDA, CDR2 SQIVND (reference sequence). The CDR3 loop spans 12 amino acids. CDR3 nucleotides: TGTGCCAGTAGTATCCGATGGGGTGAAGCTTTCTTT. Translating gives CASSIRWGEAFF.